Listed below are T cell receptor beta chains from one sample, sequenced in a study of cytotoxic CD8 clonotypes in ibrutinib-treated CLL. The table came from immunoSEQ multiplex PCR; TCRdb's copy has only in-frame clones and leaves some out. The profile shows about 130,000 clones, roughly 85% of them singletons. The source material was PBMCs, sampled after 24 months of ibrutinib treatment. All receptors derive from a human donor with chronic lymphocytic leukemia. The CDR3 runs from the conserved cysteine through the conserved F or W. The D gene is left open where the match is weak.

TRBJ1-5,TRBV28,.,CASSFMRQGIHNQPQHF,TGTGCCAGCAGTTTTATGAGACAAGGGATTCACAATCAGCCCCAGCATTTT
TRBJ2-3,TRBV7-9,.,CASSLAGRNRDTQYF,TGTGCCAGCAGCTTAGCGGGACGGAACCGAGATACGCAGTATTTT
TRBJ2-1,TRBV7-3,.,CASSPRDVQREQFF,TGTGCCAGCAGCCCCCGGGACGTCCAAAGAGAGCAGTTCTTC
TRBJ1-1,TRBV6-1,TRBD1,CASRTGANTEAFF,TGTGCCAGCAGGACAGGGGCCAACACTGAAGCTTTCTTT
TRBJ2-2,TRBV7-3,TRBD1,CASSSRQGAGELFF,TGTGCCAGCAGCTCCCGACAGGGGGCTGGGGAGCTGTTTTTT
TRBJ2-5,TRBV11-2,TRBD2,CASSAVGTSGSQYF,TGTGCCAGCAGCGCTGTCGGGACTAGCGGGAGTCAGTACTTC
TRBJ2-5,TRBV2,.,CASSPDIQETQYF,TGTGCCAGCAGTCCTGATATACAAGAGACCCAGTACTTC
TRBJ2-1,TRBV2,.,CASSGDSNEQFF,TGTGCCAGCAGTGGGGATAGCAATGAGCAGTTCTTC
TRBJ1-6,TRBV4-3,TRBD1,CASSQDHRDRGSPLHF,TGCGCCAGCAGCCAAGATCATCGGGACAGGGGCTCACCCCTCCACTTT
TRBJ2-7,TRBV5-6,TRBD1,CASSFYSGTGGPTKQYF,TGTGCCAGCAGCTTTTACTCGGGGACAGGGGGTCCTACGAAGCAGTACTTC
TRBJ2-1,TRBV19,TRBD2,CASSIGGLAGAYNEQFF,TGTGCCAGTAGTATAGGCGGACTAGCGGGAGCCTACAATGAGCAGTTCTTC
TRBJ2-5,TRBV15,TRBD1,CATSTDTGVATQYF,TGTGCCACCAGCACCGATACAGGGGTAGCGACCCAGTACTTC
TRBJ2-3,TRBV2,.,CASMRGWWPDTQYF,TGTGCCAGCATGAGGGGGTGGTGGCCAGATACGCAGTATTTT
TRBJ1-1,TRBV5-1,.,CASSLARDGTEAFF,TGCGCCAGCAGCTTGGCCAGGGACGGCACTGAAGCTTTCTTT
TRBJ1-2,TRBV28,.,CASSFSDGAPNYGYTF,TGTGCCAGCAGTTTTTCCGACGGGGCCCCTAACTATGGCTACACCTTC
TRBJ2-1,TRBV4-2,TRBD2,CASSHESGGRHNEQFF,TGTGCCAGCAGCCATGAGAGCGGGGGGCGCCATAATGAGCAGTTCTTC
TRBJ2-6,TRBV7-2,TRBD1,CASSFRRQGGNSGANVLTF,TGTGCCAGCAGCTTTCGCCGACAGGGGGGTAACTCTGGGGCCAACGTCCTGACTTTC
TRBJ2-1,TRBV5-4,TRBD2,CASSPRLAPSSYNEQFF,TGTGCCAGCAGCCCCAGACTAGCGCCGAGCTCCTACAATGAGCAGTTCTTC
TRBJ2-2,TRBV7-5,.,CARSLGGLAGLVGWELFF,TGTGCCAGAAGCTTAGGGGGACTAGCGGGATTGGTAGGGTGGGAGCTGTTTTTT
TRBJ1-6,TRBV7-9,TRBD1,CASSALRDSNSPLHF,TGTGCCAGCAGCGCGCTTCGGGACAGCAATTCACCCCTCCACTTT
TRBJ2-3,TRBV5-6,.,CASSLSTDTQYF,TGTGCCAGCAGCTTGTCAACAGATACGCAGTATTTT
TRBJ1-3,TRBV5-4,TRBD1,CASSLSGTGGNTIYF,TGTGCCAGCAGCTTGTCCGGGACAGGCGGAAACACCATATATTTT
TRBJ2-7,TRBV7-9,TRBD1,CASSSTGGNSYEQYF,TGTGCCAGCAGCTCAACAGGGGGCAACTCCTACGAGCAGTACTTC
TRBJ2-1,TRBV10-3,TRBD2,CAVGKGTSGPLTYNEQFF,TGTGCCGTTGGAAAAGGGACTAGCGGGCCGCTAACCTACAATGAGCAGTTCTTC
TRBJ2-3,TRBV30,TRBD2,CAWSLGLAGGWGTDTQYF,TGTGCCTGGAGTTTGGGACTAGCGGGGGGCTGGGGCACAGATACGCAGTATTTT
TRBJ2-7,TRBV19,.,CASSMWTNTEQYF,TGTGCCAGTAGTATGTGGACAAATACCGAGCAGTACTTC
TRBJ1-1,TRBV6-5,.,CASSSNIQVNTEAFF,TGTGCCAGCAGTTCCAATATACAGGTGAACACTGAAGCTTTCTTT